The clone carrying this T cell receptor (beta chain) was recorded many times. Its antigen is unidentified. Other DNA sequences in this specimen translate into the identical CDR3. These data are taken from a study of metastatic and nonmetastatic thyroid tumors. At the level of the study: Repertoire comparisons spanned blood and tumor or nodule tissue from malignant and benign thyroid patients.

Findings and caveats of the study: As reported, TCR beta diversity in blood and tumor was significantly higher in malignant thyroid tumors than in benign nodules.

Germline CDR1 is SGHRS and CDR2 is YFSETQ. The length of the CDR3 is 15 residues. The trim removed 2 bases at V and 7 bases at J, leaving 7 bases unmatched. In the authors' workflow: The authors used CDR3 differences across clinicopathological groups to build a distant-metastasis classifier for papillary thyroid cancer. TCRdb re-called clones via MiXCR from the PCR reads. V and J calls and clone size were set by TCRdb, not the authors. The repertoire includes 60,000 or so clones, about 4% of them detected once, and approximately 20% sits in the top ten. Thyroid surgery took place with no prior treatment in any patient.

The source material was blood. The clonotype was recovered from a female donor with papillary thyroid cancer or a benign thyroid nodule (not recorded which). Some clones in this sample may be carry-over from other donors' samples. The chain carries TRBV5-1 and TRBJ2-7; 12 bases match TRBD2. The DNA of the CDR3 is TGCGCCAGCAGCTTCCTAGCGGGAGGGCCGGGGGAGCAGTACTTC. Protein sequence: CASSFLAGGPGEQYF.